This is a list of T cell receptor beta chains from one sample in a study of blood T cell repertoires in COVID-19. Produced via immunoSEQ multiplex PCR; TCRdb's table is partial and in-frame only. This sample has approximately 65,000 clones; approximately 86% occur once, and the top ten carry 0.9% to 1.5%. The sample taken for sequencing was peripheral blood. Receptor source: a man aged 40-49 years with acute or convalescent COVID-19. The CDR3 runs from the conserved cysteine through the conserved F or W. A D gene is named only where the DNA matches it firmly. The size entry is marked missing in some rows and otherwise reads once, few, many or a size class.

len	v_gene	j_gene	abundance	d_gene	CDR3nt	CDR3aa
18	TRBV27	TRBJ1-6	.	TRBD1	TGTGCCAGCAGTTTATCGCGGACAGGAGGGCTCTATAATTCACCCCTCCACTTT	CASSLSRTGGLYNSPLHF
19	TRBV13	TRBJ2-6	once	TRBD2	TGTGCCAGCAGCGTACGGACTAGCGGGGGGGCCCCTGGGGCCAACGTCCTGACTTTC	CASSVRTSGGAPGANVLTF
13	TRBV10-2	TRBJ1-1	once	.	TGCGCCAGCAGTGAGGGGAGTTGGGCTGAAGCTTTCTTT	CASSEGSWAEAFF
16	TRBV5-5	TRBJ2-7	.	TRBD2	TGTGCCAGCAGCTTGGGCGGGGGACCATTATCCTACGAGCAGTACTTC	CASSLGGGPLSYEQYF
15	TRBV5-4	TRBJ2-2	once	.	TGTGCCAGCAGCTTTTACAGGGCGAACACCGGGGAGCTGTTTTTT	CASSFYRANTGELFF
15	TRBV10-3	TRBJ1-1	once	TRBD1	TGTGCCATCAGCGCAGGGGGCTTGAGGGGGACTGAAGCTTTCTTT	CAISAGGLRGTEAFF
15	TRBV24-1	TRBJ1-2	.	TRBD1	TGTGCCACCAGTGATTGGGACAGGGGAGTCTATGGCTACACCTTC	CATSDWDRGVYGYTF
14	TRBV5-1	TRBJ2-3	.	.	TGCGCCAGCAGTCGTCGGGGGAGCACAGATACGCAGTATTTT	CASSRRGSTDTQYF
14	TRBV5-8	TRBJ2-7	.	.	TGTGCCAGCAGCTATAGTATGGGCCCAGACGAGCAGTACTTC	CASSYSMGPDEQYF
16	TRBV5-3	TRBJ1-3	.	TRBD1	TGTGCCAGAAGCCCGGGTCCGGGGACAGTCGGAAACACCATATATTTT	CARSPGPGTVGNTIYF
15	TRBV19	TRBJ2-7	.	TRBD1	TGTGCCAGTAGTATTCCGGGACAGGGTTCCTACGAGCAGTACTTC	CASSIPGQGSYEQYF
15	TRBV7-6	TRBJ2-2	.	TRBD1	TGTGCCAGCAGCTTCCCCACAGGGGGCGCGGAGGAGCTGTTTTTT	CASSFPTGGAEELFF
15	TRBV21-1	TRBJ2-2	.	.	TGTGCCAGCAGCAATGGGGAGAGAGGGTCCGGGGAGCTGTTTTTT	CASSNGERGSGELFF
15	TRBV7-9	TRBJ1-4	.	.	TGTGCCAGCAGCCCCCAACACGGCCCGGGGGAAAAACTGTTTTTT	CASSPQHGPGEKLFF
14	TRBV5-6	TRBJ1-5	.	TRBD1	TGTGCCAGCAGCCTGTTACAGGGGACTCAGCCCCAGCATTTT	CASSLLQGTQPQHF
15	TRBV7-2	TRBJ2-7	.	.	TGTGCCAGCAGCTTAGAGTTCGGGACTGCCTACGAGCAGTACTTC	CASSLEFGTAYEQYF
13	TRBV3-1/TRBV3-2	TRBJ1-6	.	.	TGTGCCAGCAGCCACCGCAGGAATTCACCCCTCCACTTT	CASSHRRNSPLHF
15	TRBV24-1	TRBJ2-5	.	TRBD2	TGTGCCACCAGTGATCAAGGACTAGCGGGGGGTACCCAGTACTTC	CATSDQGLAGGTQYF
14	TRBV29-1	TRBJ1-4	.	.	TGCAGCGTAAGGTCGGCCTCAGGGAATGAAAAACTGTTTTTT	CSVRSASGNEKLFF
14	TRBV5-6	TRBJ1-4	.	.	TGTGCCAGCAGTCCGCGGGGGGTTCATGAAAAACTGTTTTTT	CASSPRGVHEKLFF
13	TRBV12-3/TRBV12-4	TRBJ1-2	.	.	TGTGCCAGCAGTTTGTCAGGGATTTATGGCTACACCTTC	CASSLSGIYGYTF
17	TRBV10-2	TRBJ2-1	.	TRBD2	TGCGCCAGCAGTGGACTAGCGGGGGGTACTTCCTACAATGAGCAGTTCTTC	CASSGLAGGTSYNEQFF
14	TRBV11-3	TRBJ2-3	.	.	TGTGCCAGCAGCTTAGGGGCTGTCGCAGATACGCAGTATTTT	CASSLGAVADTQYF
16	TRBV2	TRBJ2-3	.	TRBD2	TGTGCCAGCAGGAACCCCTTGGGGGGGGGCACAGATACGCAGTATTTT	CASRNPLGGGTDTQYF
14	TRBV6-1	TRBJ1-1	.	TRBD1	TGTGCCAGCAGTGAAACACAGGGGAGCACTGAAGCTTTCTTT	CASSETQGSTEAFF
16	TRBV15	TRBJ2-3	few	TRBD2	TGTGCCACCAGCAGGGGTAGCGGGTCAAACACAGATACGCAGTATTTT	CATSRGSGSNTDTQYF
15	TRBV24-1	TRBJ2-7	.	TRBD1	TGTGCCACCAGTGATACCAGGACAGGGGGCTACGAGCAGTACTTC	CATSDTRTGGYEQYF
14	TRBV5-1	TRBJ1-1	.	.	TGCGCCAGCAGCTTGGACCGGTCGAACACTGAAGCTTTCTTT	CASSLDRSNTEAFF
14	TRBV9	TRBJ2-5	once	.	TGTGCCATAGGACTCGTCTTCGTTAAGGAGACCCAGTACTTC	CAIGLVFVKETQYF
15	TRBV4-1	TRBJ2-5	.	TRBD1	TGCGCCAGCAGTCAGGGGGCGACGTACCAAGAGACCCAGTACTTC	CASSQGATYQETQYF
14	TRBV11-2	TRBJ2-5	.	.	TGTGCCAGCAGCTCCCGGACAATTCAAGAGACCCAGTACTTC	CASSSRTIQETQYF
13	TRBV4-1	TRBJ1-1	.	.	TGCGCCAGCAGCCAAGCTTGGAGCACTGAAGCTTTCTTT	CASSQAWSTEAFF
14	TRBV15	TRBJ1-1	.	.	TGTGCCACCAGCAGGGAAGACAGGAACACTGAAGCTTTCTTT	CATSREDRNTEAFF
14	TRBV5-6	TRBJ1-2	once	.	TGTGCCAGCACTCTAGACAGCCGCCACTATGGCTACACCTTC	CASTLDSRHYGYTF
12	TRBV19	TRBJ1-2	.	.	TGTGCCAGTACAGGGTTTGGTGGAGGCTACACCTTC	CASTGFGGGYTF
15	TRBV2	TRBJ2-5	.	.	TGTGCCAGCAGAACCCAGGGACGGGCGGGGGAGACCCAGTACTTC	CASRTQGRAGETQYF
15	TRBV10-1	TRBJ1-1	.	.	TGCGCCAGCAGTGATACGACGCGGGGGAACACTGAAGCTTTCTTT	CASSDTTRGNTEAFF
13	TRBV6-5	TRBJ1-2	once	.	TGTGCCAGCAGTTACTCGGCAGGGTATGGCTACACCTTC	CASSYSAGYGYTF
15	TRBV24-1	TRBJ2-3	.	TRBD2	TGTGCCACCAGTGATCCCCAGACTAGCGCAGATACGCAGTATTTT	CATSDPQTSADTQYF
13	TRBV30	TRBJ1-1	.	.	TGTGCCTGGAGTAGGACTACTCACACTGAAGCTTTCTTT	CAWSRTTHTEAFF
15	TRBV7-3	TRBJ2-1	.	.	TGTGCCAGCAGCATCGGGACTGGTACCTACAATGAGCAGTTCTTC	CASSIGTGTYNEQFF
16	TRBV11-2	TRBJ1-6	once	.	TGTGCCAGCAGCCCCCCTAGCGGGCAGAGGGATTCACCCCTCCACTTT	CASSPPSGQRDSPLHF
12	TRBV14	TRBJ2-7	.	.	TGTGCCAGCAGCCGAGGGGGATACGGGCAGTACTTC	CASSRGGYGQYF
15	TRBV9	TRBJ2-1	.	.	TGTGCCAGCAGCGTAGGAGGGATCTCCTACAATGAGCAGTTCTTC	CASSVGGISYNEQFF
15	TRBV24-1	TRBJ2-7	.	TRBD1	TGTGCCACCAGTGGTCCGGGACAGGGGGCCTACGAGCAGTACTTC	CATSGPGQGAYEQYF
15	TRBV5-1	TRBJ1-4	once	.	TGCGCCAGCACCTCCAGGGGTGCAACTAATGAAAAACTGTTTTTT	CASTSRGATNEKLFF
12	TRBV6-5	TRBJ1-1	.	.	TGTGCCAGCACGGGGGATTTTACTGAAGCTTTCTTT	CASTGDFTEAFF
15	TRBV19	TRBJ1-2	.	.	TGTGCCAGTAGTGTCCAGGGGTCAGCTAACTATGGCTACACCTTC	CASSVQGSANYGYTF
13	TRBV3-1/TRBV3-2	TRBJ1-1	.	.	TGTGCCAGCAGCCAAGTCGAAGGGCAGGGGGCTTTCTTT	CASSQVEGQGAFF
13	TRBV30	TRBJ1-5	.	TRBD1	TGTGCCTGGAGTGTACAGGGGAGCCAGCCCCAGCATTTT	CAWSVQGSQPQHF
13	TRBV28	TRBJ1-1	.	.	TGTGCCAGCAGGACAGGCTTTCCCCCTGAAGCTTTCTTT	CASRTGFPPEAFF